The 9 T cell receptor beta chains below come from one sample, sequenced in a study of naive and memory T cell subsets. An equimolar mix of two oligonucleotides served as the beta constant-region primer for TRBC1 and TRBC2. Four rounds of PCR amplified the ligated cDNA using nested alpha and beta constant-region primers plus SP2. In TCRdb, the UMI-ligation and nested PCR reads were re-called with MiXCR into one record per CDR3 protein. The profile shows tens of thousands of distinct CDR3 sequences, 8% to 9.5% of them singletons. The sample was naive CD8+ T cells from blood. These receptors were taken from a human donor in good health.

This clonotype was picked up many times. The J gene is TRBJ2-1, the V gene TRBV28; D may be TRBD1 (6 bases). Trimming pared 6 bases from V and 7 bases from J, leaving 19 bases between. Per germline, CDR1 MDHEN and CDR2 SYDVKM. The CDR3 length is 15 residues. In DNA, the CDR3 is TGTGCCAGCAGCACCATCCACAGGGCCGGTAATGAGCAGTTCTTC. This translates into CASSTIHRAGNEQFF.

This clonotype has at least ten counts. In nucleotides, the CDR3 is TGTGCCAGCAGCGTTGGAGGGGGCGCGGTTGGCAATGAGCAGTTCTTC. As protein: CASSVGGGAVGNEQFF. This chain joins TRBV9 and TRBJ2-1; tentative D call: TRBD1 (7 bases). This CDR3 comprises 16 residues. Germline V gene sequence: CDR1 SGDLS, CDR2 YYNGEE. V lost 2 bases, J lost 6 bases, and 18 bases lay in between.

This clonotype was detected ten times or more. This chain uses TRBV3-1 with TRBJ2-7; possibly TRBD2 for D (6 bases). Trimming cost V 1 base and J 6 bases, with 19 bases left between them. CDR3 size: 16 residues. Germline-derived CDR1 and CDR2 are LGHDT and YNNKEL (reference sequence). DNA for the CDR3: TGTGCCAGCAGCCAAGCGATGACAAGGTCGGGAGTCGAGCAGTACTTC. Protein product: CASSQAMTRSGVEQYF.

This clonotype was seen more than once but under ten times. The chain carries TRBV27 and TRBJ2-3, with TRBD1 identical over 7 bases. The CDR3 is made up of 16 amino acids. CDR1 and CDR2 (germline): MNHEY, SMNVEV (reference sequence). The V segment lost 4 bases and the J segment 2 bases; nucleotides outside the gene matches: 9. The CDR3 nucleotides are TGTGCCAGCAGTTCCCGGGACAGAGTTCCCACAGATACGCAGTATTTT. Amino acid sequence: CASSSRDRVPTDTQYF.

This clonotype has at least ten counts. The CDR3 protein is CASSRDLASVNNEQFF. CDR3 in DNA: TGTGCCAGCAGCCGAGACTTGGCTAGCGTTAACAATGAGCAGTTCTTC. This rearrangement joins TRBV28 to TRBJ2-1, with D tentatively TRBD2 (6 bases). From germline, CDR1 is MDHEN and CDR2 SYDVKM. V was trimmed by 6 bases and J by 5 bases, leaving 20 bases between them. The CDR3 is made up of 16 amino acids.

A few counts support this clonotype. DNA of the CDR3: TGTGCCAGCAGCGCCAGGACAGGGAACTATGGCTACACCTTC. Protein sequence: CASSARTGNYGYTF. The chain joins TRBV7-9 to TRBJ1-2; 8 bases agree with TRBD1. V lost 5 bases and J lost 2; bases outside the gene matches: 4. The germline V gene encodes CDR1 SEHNR and CDR2 FQNEAQ (reference sequence). The CDR3 runs to 14 residues.

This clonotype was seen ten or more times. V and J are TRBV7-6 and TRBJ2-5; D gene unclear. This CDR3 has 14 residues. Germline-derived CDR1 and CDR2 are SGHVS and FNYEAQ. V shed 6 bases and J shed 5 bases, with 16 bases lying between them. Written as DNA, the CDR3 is TGTGCCAGCAGGGGTGGATGGTCGCAGGAGACCCAGTACTTC. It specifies CASRGGWSQETQYF.

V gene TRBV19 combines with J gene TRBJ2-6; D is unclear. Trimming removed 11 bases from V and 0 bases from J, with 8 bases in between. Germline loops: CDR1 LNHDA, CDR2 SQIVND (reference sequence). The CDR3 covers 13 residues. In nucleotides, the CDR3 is TGTGCCGGACGGAACTCTGGGGCCAACGTCCTGACTTTC. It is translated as CAGRNSGANVLTF. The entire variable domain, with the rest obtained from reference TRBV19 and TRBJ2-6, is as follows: DGGITQSPKYLFRKEGQNVTLSCEQNLNHDAMYWYRQDPGQGLRLIYYSQIVNDFQKGDIAEGYSVSREKKESFPLTVTSAQKNPTAFYLCAGRNSGANVLTFGAGSRLTVL.

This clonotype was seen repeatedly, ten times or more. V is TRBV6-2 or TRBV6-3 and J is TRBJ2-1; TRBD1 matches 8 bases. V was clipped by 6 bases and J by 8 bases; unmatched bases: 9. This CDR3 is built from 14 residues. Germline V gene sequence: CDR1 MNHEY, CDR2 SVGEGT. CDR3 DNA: TGTGCCAGCAGCCTGACAGGGGCCTCGTATGAGCAGTTCTTC. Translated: CASSLTGASYEQFF.